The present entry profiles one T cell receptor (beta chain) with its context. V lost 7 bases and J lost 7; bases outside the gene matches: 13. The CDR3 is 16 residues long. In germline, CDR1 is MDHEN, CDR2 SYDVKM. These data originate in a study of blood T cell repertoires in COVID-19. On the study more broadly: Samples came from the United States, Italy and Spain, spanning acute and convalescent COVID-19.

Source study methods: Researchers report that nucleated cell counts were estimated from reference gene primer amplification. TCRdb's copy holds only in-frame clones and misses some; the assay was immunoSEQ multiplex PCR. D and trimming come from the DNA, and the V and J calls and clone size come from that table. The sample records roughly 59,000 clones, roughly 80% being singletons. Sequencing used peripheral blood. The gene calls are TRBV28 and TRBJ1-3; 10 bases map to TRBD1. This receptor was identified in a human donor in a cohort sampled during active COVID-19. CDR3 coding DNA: TGTGCCAGCAAAGGAGGGGACAGGGGTATTCGGAACACCATATATTTT. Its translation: CASKGGDRGIRNTIYF.